This record looks at one T cell receptor (beta chain) sequence and its context. The entry originates in a study of blood T cell repertoires in COVID-19. The germline V gene has CDR1 MNHEY and CDR2 SMNVEV (reference sequence). Deletions cut 6 bases from V and 0 bases from J, with 24 bases between. This CDR3 contains 18 residues. Clinical histories supplied by participants themselves formed the basis of cohort assignment. TCRdb's table, derived via immunoSEQ multiplex PCR, lists solely in-frame clones and lacks some. The sample lists roughly 180,000 clones; 81% were seen once. Sequencing input: PBMCs or T cells enriched from blood (not recorded which). The receptor was isolated from a woman between 40 and 50 years old with acute COVID-19. This chain links TRBV27 with TRBJ2-7; a weak D match, TRBD2 (6 bases). In DNA form, the CDR3 reads TGTGCCAGCAGCATATTTGGGCACATTCCGGGACTCTCCTACGAGCAGTACTTC. This codes for CASSIFGHIPGLSYEQYF.